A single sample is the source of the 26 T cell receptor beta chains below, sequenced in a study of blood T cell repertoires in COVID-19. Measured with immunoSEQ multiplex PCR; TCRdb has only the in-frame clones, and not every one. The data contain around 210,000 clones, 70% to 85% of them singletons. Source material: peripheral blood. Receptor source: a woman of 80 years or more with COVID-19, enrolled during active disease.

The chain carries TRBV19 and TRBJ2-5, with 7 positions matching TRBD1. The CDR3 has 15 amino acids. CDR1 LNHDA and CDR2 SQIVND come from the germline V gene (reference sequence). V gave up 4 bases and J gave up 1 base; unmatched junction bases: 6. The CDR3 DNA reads TGTGCCAGTAGTACCAGACAGGGAACCCAAGAGACCCAGTACTTC. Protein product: CASSTRQGTQETQYF.

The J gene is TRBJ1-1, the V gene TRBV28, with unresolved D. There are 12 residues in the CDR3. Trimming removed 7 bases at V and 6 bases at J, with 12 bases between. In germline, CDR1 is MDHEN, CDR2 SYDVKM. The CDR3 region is CASTRPAAEAFF. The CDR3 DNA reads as TGTGCCAGCACCCGCCCGGCGGCTGAAGCTTTCTTT.

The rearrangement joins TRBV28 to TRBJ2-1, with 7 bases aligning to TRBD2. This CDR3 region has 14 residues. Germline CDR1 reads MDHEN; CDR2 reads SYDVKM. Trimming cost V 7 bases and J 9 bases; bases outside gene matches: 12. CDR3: CASTSPAGAFEQFF. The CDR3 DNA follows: TGTGCCAGCACCTCACCTGCGGGAGCGTTTGAGCAGTTCTTC.

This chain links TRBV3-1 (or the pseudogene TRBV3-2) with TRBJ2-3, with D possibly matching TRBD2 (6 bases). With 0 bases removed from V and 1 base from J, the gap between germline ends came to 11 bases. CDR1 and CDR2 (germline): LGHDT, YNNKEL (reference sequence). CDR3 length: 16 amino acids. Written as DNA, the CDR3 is TGTGCCAGCAGCCAAGATCTGACGGGGGGCACAGATACGCAGTATTTT. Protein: CASSQDLTGGTDTQYF.

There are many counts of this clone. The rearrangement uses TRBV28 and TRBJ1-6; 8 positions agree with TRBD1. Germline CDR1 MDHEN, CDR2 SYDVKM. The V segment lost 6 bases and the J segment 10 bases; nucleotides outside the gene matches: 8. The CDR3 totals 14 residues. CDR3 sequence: CASSWTGYGSPLHF. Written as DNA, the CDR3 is TGTGCCAGCAGCTGGACAGGGTATGGGTCACCCCTCCACTTT.

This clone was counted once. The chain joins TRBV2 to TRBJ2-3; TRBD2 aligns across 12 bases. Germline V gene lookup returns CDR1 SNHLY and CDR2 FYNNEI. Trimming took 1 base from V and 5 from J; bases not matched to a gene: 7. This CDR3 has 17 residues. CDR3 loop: CASSEGRTSGAVDTQYF. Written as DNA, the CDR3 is TGTGCCAGCAGTGAAGGTCGGACTAGCGGGGCAGTAGATACGCAGTATTTT.

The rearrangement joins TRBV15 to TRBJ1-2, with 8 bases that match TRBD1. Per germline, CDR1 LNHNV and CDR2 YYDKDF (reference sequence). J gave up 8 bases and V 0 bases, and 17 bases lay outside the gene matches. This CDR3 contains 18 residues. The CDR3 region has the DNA TGTGCCACCAGCAGAGATCCCCCCCAGGTCGCCAGGGGGCACGGCTACACCTTC. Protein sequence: CATSRDPPQVARGHGYTF.

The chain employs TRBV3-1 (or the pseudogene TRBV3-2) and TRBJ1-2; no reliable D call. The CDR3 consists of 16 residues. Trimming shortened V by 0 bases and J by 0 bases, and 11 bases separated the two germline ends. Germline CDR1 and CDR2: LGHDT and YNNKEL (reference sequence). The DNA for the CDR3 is TGTGCCAGCAGCCAAGAGTGGGCAGCGGCTAACTATGGCTACACCTTC. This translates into CASSQEWAAANYGYTF.

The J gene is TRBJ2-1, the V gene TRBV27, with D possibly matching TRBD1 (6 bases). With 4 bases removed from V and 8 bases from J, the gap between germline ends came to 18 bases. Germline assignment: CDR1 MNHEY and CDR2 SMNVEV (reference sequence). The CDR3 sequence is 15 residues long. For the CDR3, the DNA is TGTGCCAGCAGTTCACCCGTACAGGGCCCCGATGAGCAGTTCTTC. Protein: CASSSPVQGPDEQFF.

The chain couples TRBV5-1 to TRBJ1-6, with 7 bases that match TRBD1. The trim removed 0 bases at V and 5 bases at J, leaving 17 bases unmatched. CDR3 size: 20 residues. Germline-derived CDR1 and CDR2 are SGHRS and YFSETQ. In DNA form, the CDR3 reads TGCGCCAGCAGCTTGGCCTTCGCAGGGACAGCCAATGGAAATAATTCACCCCTCCACTTT. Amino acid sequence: CASSLAFAGTANGNNSPLHF.

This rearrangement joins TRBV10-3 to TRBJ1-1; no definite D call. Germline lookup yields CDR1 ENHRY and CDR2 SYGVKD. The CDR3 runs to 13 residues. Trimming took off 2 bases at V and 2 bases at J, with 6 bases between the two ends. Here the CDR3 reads CAISEDTNTEAFF. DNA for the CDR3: TGTGCCATCAGTGAGGACACTAACACTGAAGCTTTCTTT.

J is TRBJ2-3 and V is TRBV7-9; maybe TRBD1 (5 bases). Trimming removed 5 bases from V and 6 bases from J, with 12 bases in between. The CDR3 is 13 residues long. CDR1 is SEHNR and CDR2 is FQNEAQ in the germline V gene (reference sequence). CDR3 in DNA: TGTGCCAGCAGCCTTGCGCCAGGGGATACGCAGTATTTT. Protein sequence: CASSLAPGDTQYF.

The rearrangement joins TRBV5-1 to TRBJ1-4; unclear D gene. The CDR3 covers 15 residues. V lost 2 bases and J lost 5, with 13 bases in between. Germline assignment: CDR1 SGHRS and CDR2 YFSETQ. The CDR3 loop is CASSLIPGSNEKLFF. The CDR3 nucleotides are TGCGCCAGCAGCTTAATTCCGGGGTCCAATGAAAAACTGTTTTTT.

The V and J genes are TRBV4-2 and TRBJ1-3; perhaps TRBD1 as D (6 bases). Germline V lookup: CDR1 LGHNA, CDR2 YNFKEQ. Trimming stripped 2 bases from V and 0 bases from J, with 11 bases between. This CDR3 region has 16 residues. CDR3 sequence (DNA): TGTGCCAGCAGCCAACAACAGGGAGACTCTGGAAACACCATATATTTT. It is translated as CASSQQQGDSGNTIYF.

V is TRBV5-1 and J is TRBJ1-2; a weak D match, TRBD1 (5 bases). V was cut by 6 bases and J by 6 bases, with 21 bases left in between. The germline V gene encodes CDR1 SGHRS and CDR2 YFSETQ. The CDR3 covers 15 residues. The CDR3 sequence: CASNPLGASTDGYTF. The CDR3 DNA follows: TGCGCCAGCAACCCCCTAGGGGCCTCAACGGATGGCTACACCTTC.

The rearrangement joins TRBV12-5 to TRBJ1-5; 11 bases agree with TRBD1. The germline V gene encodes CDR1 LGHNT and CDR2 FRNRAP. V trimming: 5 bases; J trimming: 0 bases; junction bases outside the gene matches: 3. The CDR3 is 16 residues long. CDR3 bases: TGTGCTAGTGGTCCCGGACAGGGGGCTAGCAATCAGCCCCAGCATTTT. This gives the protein CASGPGQGASNQPQHF.

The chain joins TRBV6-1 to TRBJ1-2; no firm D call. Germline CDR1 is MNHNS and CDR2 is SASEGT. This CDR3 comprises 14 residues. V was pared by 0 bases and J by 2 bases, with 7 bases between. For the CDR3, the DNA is TGTGCCAGCAGTGAAGCGCGGGGAAACTATGGCTACACCTTC. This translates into CASSEARGNYGYTF.

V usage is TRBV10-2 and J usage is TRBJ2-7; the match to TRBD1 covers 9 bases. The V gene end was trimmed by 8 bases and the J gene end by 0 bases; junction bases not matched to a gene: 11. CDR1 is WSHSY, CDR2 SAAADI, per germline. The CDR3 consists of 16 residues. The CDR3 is CASGRGGTGSSYEQYF. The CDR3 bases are TGCGCCAGCGGGAGGGGCGGGACAGGGTCCTCCTACGAGCAGTACTTC.

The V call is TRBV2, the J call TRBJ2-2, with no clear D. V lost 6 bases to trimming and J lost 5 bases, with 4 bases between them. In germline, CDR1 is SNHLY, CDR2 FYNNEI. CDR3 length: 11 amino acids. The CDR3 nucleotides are TGTGCCAGCAGGAGGACCGGGGAGCTGTTTTTT. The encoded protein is CASRRTGELFF. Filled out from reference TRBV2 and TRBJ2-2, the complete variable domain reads EPEVTQTPSHQVTQMGQEVILRCVPISNHLYFYWYRQILGQKVEFLVSFYNNEISEKSEIFDDQFSVERPDGSNFTLKIRSTKLEDSAMYFCASRRTGELFFGEGSRLTVL.

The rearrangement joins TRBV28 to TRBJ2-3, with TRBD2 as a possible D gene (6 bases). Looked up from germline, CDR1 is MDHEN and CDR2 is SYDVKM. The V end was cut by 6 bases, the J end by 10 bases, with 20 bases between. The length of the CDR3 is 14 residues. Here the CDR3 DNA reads TGTGCCAGCAGCCTAAATGGGGGGAGTCGGGCGCAGTATTTT. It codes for CASSLNGGSRAQYF.

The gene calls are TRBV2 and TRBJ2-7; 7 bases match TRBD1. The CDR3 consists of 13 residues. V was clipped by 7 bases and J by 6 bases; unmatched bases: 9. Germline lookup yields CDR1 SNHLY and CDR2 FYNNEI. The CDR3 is CASTLGGQSEQYF. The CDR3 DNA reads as TGTGCCAGCACCCTAGGGGGACAGAGCGAGCAGTACTTC.

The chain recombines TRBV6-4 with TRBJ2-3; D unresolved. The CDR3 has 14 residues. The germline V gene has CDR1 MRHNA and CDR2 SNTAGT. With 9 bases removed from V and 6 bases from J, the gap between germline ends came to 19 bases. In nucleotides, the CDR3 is TGTGCCAGTAGGCTAGAAGAGTACGTGGATACGCAGTATTTT. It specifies CASRLEEYVDTQYF.

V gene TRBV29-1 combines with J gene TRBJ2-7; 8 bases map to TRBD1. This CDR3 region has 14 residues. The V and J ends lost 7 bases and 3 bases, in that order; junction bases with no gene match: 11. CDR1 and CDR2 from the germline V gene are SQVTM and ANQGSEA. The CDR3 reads CSAAPGTGDYEQYF. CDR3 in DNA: TGCAGCGCTGCTCCCGGGACAGGCGACTACGAGCAGTACTTC.

The CDR3 coding sequence is TGTGCCAGCAGCTCAAGTAGCGGGGTCGGTGAAAAACTGTTTTTT. Protein product: CASSSSSGVGEKLFF. The V call is TRBV7-2, the J call TRBJ1-4, with D hard to call. The germline V gene has CDR1 SGHTA and CDR2 FQGNSA. Trimming removed 4 bases from V and 7 bases from J, with 16 bases in between. This CDR3 region has 15 residues.

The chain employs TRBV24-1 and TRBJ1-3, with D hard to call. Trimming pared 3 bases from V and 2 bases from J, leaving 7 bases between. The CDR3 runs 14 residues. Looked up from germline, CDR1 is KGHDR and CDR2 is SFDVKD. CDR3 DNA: TGTGCCACCAGTGATACGAGGGCTGGAAACACCATATATTTT. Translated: CATSDTRAGNTIYF.

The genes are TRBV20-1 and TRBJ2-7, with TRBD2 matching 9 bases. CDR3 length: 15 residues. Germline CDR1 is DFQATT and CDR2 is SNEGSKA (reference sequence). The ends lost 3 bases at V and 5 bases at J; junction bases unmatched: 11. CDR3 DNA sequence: TGCAGTGCTAGTGGGGGGCTAGCGGGACTCGACGAGCAGTACTTC. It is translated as CSASGGLAGLDEQYF.